These 27 T cell receptor beta chains were all obtained from the same sample, sequenced in a study of blood T cell repertoires in COVID-19. Sequencing was performed with immunoSEQ multiplex PCR; in TCRdb, only in-frame clones are kept and a portion is missing. Of 150,000 to 200,000 clones detected, about 88% appear once; the ten largest clones hold roughly 8.9%. The sample comprised PBMCs or T cells enriched from blood (not recorded which). These TCRs come from a woman between 18 and 30 years old who had recovered from COVID-19.

The rearrangement joins TRBV7-8 to TRBJ2-7, with D possibly matching TRBD2 (7 bases). This CDR3 has 16 amino acids. V gave up 1 base and J gave up 4 bases, with 17 bases separating them. CDR1 is SGHVS and CDR2 is FQNEAQ in the germline V gene. CDR3 coding DNA: TGTGCCAGCAGCTTAGACCACTCACAGGGAGGGTACGAGCAGTACTTC. Its protein is CASSLDHSQGGYEQYF.

The chain joins TRBV19 to TRBJ2-7, with 7 bases matching TRBD1. Trimming at V came to 2 bases and at J to 2 bases, leaving 6 bases not matched to a gene. Germline CDR1 reads LNHDA; CDR2 reads SQIVND (reference sequence). CDR3 length equals 15 residues. The CDR3 DNA follows: TGTGCCAGTAGTATATCAGGCACAGGGGCCTACGAGCAGTACTTC. Protein: CASSISGTGAYEQYF.

The chain is built from TRBV19 and TRBJ2-2; 10 nucleotides match TRBD2. V shed 5 bases, J shed 3 bases, and the junction held 6 bases outside the gene matches. The CDR3 contains 16 residues. Germline V gives CDR1 LNHDA, CDR2 SQIVND (reference sequence). This CDR3 reads CASSPQSGGDTGELFF. The CDR3 DNA reads TGTGCCAGTAGTCCCCAGAGCGGGGGGGACACCGGGGAGCTGTTTTTT.

This clone was found a few times. This chain links TRBV5-1 with TRBJ2-5, with TRBD2 identical over 9 bases. The CDR3 contains 13 residues. Germline CDR1 reads SGHRS; CDR2 reads YFSETQ. V lost 2 bases and J lost 4; bases outside the gene matches: 0. CDR3 region: CASSFSGGETQYF. Written as DNA, the CDR3 is TGCGCCAGCAGCTTTAGCGGGGGAGAGACCCAGTACTTC.

The chain has TRBV29-1 and TRBJ1-4, with unresolved D. Trimming stripped 1 base from V and 7 bases from J, with 4 bases between. Germline V lookup: CDR1 SQVTM, CDR2 ANQGSEA. CDR3 length: 11 residues. The CDR3 DNA reads TGCAGCGTTGAAGTCGGTGAAAAACTGTTTTTT. Amino acid sequence: CSVEVGEKLFF. Full variable domain (remainder filled in from reference TRBV29-1 and TRBJ1-4): SAVISQKPSRDICQRGTSLTIQCQVDSQVTMMFWYRQQPGQSLTLIATANQGSEATYESGFVIDKFPISRPNLTFSTLTVSNMSPEDSSIYLCSVEVGEKLFFGSGTQLSVL.

As concerns this clone: An end of the junction does not agree with germline; a read error may underlie this. The V gene is TRBV20-1, the J gene TRBJ1-1; TRBD1 matches at 9 bases. The CDR3 covers 11 residues. Germline loops: CDR1 DFQATT, CDR2 SNEGSKA (reference sequence). CDR3 sequence reads: CSAKPGTGYLF. The CDR3 bases are TGCAGTGCCAAACCCGGGACAGGGTATCTCTTT.

The chain recombines TRBV7-8 with TRBJ1-6; D is unresolved. Germline V gene lookup returns CDR1 SGHVS and CDR2 FQNEAQ. The CDR3 covers 13 residues. The V end lost 3 bases, the J end lost 7 bases, and 7 bases lay between the germline ends. CDR3 in DNA: TGTGCCAGCAGCTTGCGTTGGAATTCACCCCTCCACTTT. Translated: CASSLRWNSPLHF.

This clone was seen a few times. V is TRBV7-2 and J is TRBJ2-5, with 7 bases aligning to TRBD2. Looked up from germline, CDR1 is SGHTA and CDR2 is FQGNSA. The CDR3 is made up of 13 amino acids. Losses at the gene ends were 7 bases for V and 3 bases for J; bases not matched to a gene: 5. CDR3 region: CASTVRGEETQYF. Here the CDR3 DNA reads TGTGCCAGCACGGTTCGGGGGGAAGAGACCCAGTACTTC.

The chain couples TRBV4-1 to TRBJ1-1, with TRBD1 identical over 7 bases. CDR3 length: 14 amino acids. The germline CDR1 and CDR2 sequences are MGHRA and YSYEKL. V dropped 4 bases and J dropped 3; count of bases not matched to a gene: 5. The CDR3 sequence: CASSPLTGHTEAFF. For the CDR3, the DNA is TGCGCCAGCAGCCCCCTGACAGGGCACACTGAAGCTTTCTTT.

This clone showed up just a few times. The chain recombines TRBV6-1 with TRBJ2-7, with 7 nucleotides matching TRBD2. Looked up from germline, CDR1 is MNHNS and CDR2 is SASEGT. This CDR3 contains 15 residues. V lost 1 base, J lost 1 base, and 4 bases stayed unmatched. The CDR3 protein is CASSEGWEGSYEQYF. The CDR3 nucleotides read TGTGCCAGCAGTGAAGGGTGGGAGGGTTCCTACGAGCAGTACTTC.

J is TRBJ2-1 and V is TRBV4-3; 8 bases fit TRBD1. Germline CDR1 and CDR2: LGHNA and YSLEER. V shed 0 bases, J shed 3 bases, and the junction held 1 base outside the gene matches. This CDR3 contains 15 residues. The CDR3 is CASSQEGTGYNEQFF. The CDR3 nucleotides read TGCGCCAGCAGCCAAGAGGGGACAGGCTACAATGAGCAGTTCTTC.

This sequence joins TRBV20-1 and TRBJ1-3, with unresolved D. CDR1 is DFQATT, CDR2 SNEGSKA, per germline (reference sequence). This CDR3 has 18 amino acids. Trimming removed 3 bases from V and 1 base from J, with 22 bases in between. The CDR3, as DNA: TGCAGTGCTAGTGTGCCCCTCACGGGGTTATTATCTGGAAACACCATATATTTT. The encoded protein is CSASVPLTGLLSGNTIYF.

CDR3 coding DNA: TGTGCCAGCAGCGGCCCCGGGACACTTGAAAAACTGTTTTTT. Encoded protein: CASSGPGTLEKLFF. The chain joins TRBV9 to TRBJ1-4, with a weak D call TRBD1 (6 bases). The CDR3 extends over 14 amino acids. The germline V gene encodes CDR1 SGDLS and CDR2 YYNGEE. Between the trimmed V and J ends, which lost 3 bases and 7 bases, there was a span of 13 bases.

V and J are TRBV25-1 and TRBJ2-7; 12 positions match TRBD2. The germline V gene encodes CDR1 MGHDK and CDR2 SYGVNS. The V segment lost 1 base and the J segment 5 bases; nucleotides outside the gene matches: 6. CDR3 length: 16 amino acids. In DNA form, the CDR3 reads TGTGCCAGCAGTGAATTCGGACTAGCGGGACTCCACGAGCAGTACTTC. This encodes CASSEFGLAGLHEQYF.

The CDR3: CASSLEQGAVTEAFF. CDR3 bases: TGCGCCAGCAGCTTGGAACAGGGGGCAGTGACTGAAGCTTTCTTT. The chain is built from TRBV5-1 and TRBJ1-1, with 9 positions matching TRBD1. The CDR3 totals 15 residues. Trimming at V came to 0 bases and at J to 5 bases, leaving 5 bases not matched to a gene. Germline V gene data show CDR1 as SGHRS and CDR2 as YFSETQ.

The rearrangement joins TRBV28 to TRBJ1-1; tentatively, D is TRBD1 (5 bases). This CDR3 has 16 amino acids. Trimming took off 4 bases at V and 0 bases at J, with 15 bases between the two ends. The germline CDR1 and CDR2 sequences are MDHEN and SYDVKM. As DNA, the CDR3 is TGTGCCAGCAGTTGGACCCCACGACAGATGAACACTGAAGCTTTCTTT. Translation: CASSWTPRQMNTEAFF.

The CDR3 region is CASSLGGGNTEAFF. The CDR3 DNA is TGTGCCAGCAGCTTAGGGGGGGGGAACACTGAAGCTTTCTTT. The V gene is TRBV11-2, the J gene TRBJ1-1; D possibly corresponds to TRBD1 (5 bases). Trimming cost V 1 base and J 1 base, with 7 bases left between them. Germline CDR1 SGHAT, CDR2 FQNNGV. CDR3 length: 14 residues.

The count of this clone is one. The CDR3 spells CASSLGGNYGYTF. The DNA for the CDR3 is TGTGCCAGCAGCTTGGGCGGAAACTATGGCTACACCTTC. This chain uses TRBV5-5 with TRBJ1-2; D remains unclear. Trimming removed 0 bases at V and 2 bases at J, with 5 bases between. CDR3 length: 13 amino acids. The V gene's germline CDR1 is SGHKS and CDR2 YYEKEE (reference sequence).

This clone was seen only a few times. The V gene is TRBV28, the J gene TRBJ2-5; D is possibly TRBD2 (6 bases). CDR3 length: 14 residues. The ends were cut back, 11 bases at V and 0 bases at J, with 16 bases in the middle. Germline CDR1 and CDR2: MDHEN and SYDVKM. This chain's CDR3 is CAGAPSANQETQYF. The CDR3 DNA follows: TGTGCCGGGGCCCCTAGCGCGAACCAAGAGACCCAGTACTTC.

This chain joins TRBV11-3 and TRBJ2-3; 10 bases align to TRBD2. Germline lookup yields CDR1 SGHNT and CDR2 YENEEA. The CDR3 sequence is 15 residues long. V dropped 4 bases and J dropped 1; count of bases not matched to a gene: 2. The CDR3, as DNA: TGTGCCAGCAGCTACACTAGCGGGGGCACAGATACGCAGTATTTT. This codes for CASSYTSGGTDTQYF.

The rearrangement uses TRBV5-1 and TRBJ2-5, with 9 bases matching TRBD2. The CDR3 totals 16 residues. V shed 2 bases and J 2 bases; nucleotides not matched to a gene: 7. CDR1 and CDR2 from the germline V gene are SGHRS and YFSETQ. CDR3 coding DNA: TGCGCCAGCAGCTTACGACTAGCGGAAAAACAAGAGACCCAGTACTTC. It specifies CASSLRLAEKQETQYF.

In DNA form, the CDR3 reads TGTGCCAGCAGCTTAGAGTGGGCGCTGGCCACTGAAGCTTTCTTT. It encodes CASSLEWALATEAFF. The J gene is TRBJ1-1, the V gene TRBV11-2; unclear D gene. CDR1 is SGHAT and CDR2 is FQNNGV in the germline V gene. V lost 0 bases, J lost 4 bases, and 12 bases lay in between. CDR3 length: 15 residues.

The chain has TRBV24-1 and TRBJ2-3; 8 bases map to TRBD2. With V trimmed by 4 bases and J by 6 bases, 17 bases remained unmatched. The CDR3 has 18 amino acids. Germline loops: CDR1 KGHDR, CDR2 SFDVKD. CDR3 coding DNA: TGTGCCACCAGTGACACGGTAGCGGGGACATACCTTTCTGATACGCAGTATTTT. This gives the protein CATSDTVAGTYLSDTQYF.

The chain recombines TRBV28 with TRBJ1-5; D possibly corresponds to TRBD1 (6 bases). Germline V gene sequence: CDR1 MDHEN, CDR2 SYDVKM. The CDR3 extends over 14 amino acids. V was clipped by 4 bases and J by 4 bases, with 11 bases between them. CDR3 amino acids: CASSWRQVNQPQHF. In nucleotides, the CDR3 is TGTGCCAGCAGTTGGCGACAGGTAAATCAGCCCCAGCATTTT.

The genes are TRBV4-1 and TRBJ1-5; 8 bases map to TRBD1. This CDR3 has 15 amino acids. V trimming: 1 base; J trimming: 3 bases; junction bases outside the gene matches: 2. CDR1 and CDR2 from the germline V gene are MGHRA and YSYEKL. CDR3 region: CASSQGDRSNQPQHF. The CDR3 DNA sequence: TGCGCCAGCAGCCAAGGGGACAGGTCCAATCAGCCCCAGCATTTT.

V usage is TRBV5-1 and J usage is TRBJ1-1, with a tentative D call TRBD1 (5 bases). The germline CDR1 and CDR2 sequences are SGHRS and YFSETQ. The V and J ends lost 3 bases and 4 bases respectively, with 13 bases between them. The CDR3 runs 14 residues. The CDR3 region has the DNA TGCGCCAGCAGCTGGGGGGATGCGGGCACTGAAGCTTTCTTT. As protein: CASSWGDAGTEAFF.

This clone has a handful of counts. The chain joins TRBV5-5 to TRBJ1-5; D is uncertain. Trimming stripped 1 base from V and 4 bases from J, with 9 bases between. From germline, CDR1 is SGHKS and CDR2 YYEKEE (reference sequence). The CDR3 loop spans 14 amino acids. In nucleotides, the CDR3 is TGTGCCAGCAGCTTGTCGCGGCCAAATCAGCCCCAGCATTTT. Translated: CASSLSRPNQPQHF.